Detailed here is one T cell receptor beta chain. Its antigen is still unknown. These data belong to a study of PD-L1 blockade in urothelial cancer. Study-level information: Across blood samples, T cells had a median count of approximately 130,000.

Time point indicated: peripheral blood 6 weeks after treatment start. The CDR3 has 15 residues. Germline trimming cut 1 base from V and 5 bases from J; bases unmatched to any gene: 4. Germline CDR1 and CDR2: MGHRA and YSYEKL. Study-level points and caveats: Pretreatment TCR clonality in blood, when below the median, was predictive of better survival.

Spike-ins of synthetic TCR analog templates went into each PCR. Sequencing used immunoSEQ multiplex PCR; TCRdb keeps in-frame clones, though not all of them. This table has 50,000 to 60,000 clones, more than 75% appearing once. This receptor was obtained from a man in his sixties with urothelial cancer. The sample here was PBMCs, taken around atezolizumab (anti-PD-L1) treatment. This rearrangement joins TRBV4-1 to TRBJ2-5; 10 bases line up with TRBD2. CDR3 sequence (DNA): TGCGCCAGCAGCCAAGTCAGCGGGGGGGCGGAGACCCAGTACTTC. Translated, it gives CASSQVSGGAETQYF.